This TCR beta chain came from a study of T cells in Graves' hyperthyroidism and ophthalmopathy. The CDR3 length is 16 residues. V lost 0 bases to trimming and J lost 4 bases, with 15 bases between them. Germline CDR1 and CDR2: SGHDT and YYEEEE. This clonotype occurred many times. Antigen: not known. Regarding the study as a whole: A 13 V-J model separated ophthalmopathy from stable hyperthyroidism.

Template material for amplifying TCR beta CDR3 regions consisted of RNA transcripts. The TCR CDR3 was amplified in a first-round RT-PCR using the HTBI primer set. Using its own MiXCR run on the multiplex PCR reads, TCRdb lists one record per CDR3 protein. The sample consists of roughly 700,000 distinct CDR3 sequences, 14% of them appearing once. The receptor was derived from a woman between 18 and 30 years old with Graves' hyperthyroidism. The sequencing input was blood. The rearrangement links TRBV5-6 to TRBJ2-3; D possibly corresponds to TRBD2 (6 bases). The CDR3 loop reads CASSLVAEIIADTQYF. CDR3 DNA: TGTGCCAGCAGCTTGGTAGCGGAAATAATTGCAGATACGCAGTATTTT. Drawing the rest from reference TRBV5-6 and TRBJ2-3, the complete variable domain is DAGVTQSPTHLIKTRGQQVTLRCSPKSGHDTVSWYQQALGQGPQFIFQYYEEEERQRGNFPDRFSGHQFPNYSSELNVNALLLGDSALYLCASSLVAEIIADTQYFGPGTRLTVL.